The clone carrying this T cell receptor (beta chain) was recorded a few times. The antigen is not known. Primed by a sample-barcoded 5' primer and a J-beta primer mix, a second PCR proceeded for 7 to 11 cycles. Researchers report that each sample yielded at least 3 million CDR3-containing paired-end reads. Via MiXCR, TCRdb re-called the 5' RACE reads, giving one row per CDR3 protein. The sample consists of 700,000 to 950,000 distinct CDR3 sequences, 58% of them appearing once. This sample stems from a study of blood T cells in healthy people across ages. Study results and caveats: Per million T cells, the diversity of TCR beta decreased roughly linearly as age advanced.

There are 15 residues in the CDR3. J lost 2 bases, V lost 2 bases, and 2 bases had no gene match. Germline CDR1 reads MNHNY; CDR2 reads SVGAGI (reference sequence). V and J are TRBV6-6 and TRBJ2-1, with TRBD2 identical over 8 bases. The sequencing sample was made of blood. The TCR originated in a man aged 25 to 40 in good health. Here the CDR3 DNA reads TGTGCCAGCAGTTACGGAGCGGGAGCCTACAATGAGCAGTTCTTC. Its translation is CASSYGAGAYNEQFF.